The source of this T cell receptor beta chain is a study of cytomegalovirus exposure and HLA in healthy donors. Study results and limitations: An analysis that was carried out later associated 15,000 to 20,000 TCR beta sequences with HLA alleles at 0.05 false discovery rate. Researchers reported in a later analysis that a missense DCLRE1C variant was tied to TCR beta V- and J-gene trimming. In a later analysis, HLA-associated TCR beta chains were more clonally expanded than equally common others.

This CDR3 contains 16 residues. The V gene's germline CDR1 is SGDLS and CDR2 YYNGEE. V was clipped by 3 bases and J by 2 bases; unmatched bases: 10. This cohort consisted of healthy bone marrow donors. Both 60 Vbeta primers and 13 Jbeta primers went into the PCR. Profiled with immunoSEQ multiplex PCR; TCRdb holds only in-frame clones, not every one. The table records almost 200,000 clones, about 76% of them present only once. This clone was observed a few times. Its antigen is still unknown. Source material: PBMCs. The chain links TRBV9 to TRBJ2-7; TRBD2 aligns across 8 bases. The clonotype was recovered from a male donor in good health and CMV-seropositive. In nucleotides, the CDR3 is TGTGCCAGCAGCGGCGGGGGGCGGGGGGAAACCTACGAGCAGTACTTC. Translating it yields CASSGGGRGETYEQYF.